These 13 T cell receptor beta chains originate from one sample sequenced in a study of blood T cell repertoires in COVID-19. TCRdb keeps only in-frame clones here, not all; method: immunoSEQ multiplex PCR. There are about 180,000 clones in the sample; approximately 89% occur only once, and 5% to 8% lies in the top ten. The material sequenced was PBMCs or T cells enriched from blood (not recorded which). The origin of the receptors is a man aged 40-50 years who had recovered from COVID-19.

The CDR3 region is CASSHSGGGEQYF. DNA of the CDR3: TGTGCCAGCAGCCACTCCGGCGGGGGCGAGCAGTACTTC. The chain has TRBV7-9 and TRBJ2-7; 7 nucleotides line up with TRBD2. The CDR3 consists of 13 residues. Per the germline V gene, CDR1 is SEHNR and CDR2 is FQNEAQ (reference sequence). Trimming cost V 5 bases and J 6 bases; bases outside gene matches: 7.

The rearrangement links TRBV4-1 to TRBJ2-1, with 8 bases aligning to TRBD1. Germline CDR1 and CDR2: MGHRA and YSYEKL. V dropped 3 bases and J dropped 8; count of bases not matched to a gene: 12. The CDR3 consists of 16 residues. CDR3 nucleotides: TGCGCCAGCAGCCACCGTAGGACAGGGTTACGGGATGAGCAGTTCTTC. This codes for CASSHRRTGLRDEQFF.

The chain links TRBV5-4 to TRBJ1-1, with 9 positions matching TRBD1. V dropped 0 bases and J dropped 5; count of bases not matched to a gene: 8. From germline, CDR1 is SGHNT and CDR2 YYREEE (reference sequence). This CDR3 is 16 amino acids long. CDR3 sequence reads: CASSLGGTGRVTEAFF. The DNA for the CDR3 is TGTGCCAGCAGCTTGGGGGGGACAGGGAGGGTTACTGAAGCTTTCTTT.

This clone was picked up a small number of times. The chain carries TRBV19 and TRBJ1-2, with TRBD1 as a possible D gene (5 bases). The CDR3 length is 13 residues. CDR1 and CDR2 from the germline V gene are LNHDA and SQIVND (reference sequence). V dropped 5 bases and J dropped 4 bases, with 11 bases sitting between them. This chain's CDR3 is CASSLTAVYGYTF. The CDR3 nucleotides are TGTGCCAGTAGTCTGACAGCCGTCTATGGCTACACCTTC.

The CDR3 coding sequence is TGTGCCAGCAGTTGGGACAGGGAAGCTTTCTTT. Translation gives CASSWDREAFF. The chain uses TRBV3-1 (or the pseudogene TRBV3-2) and TRBJ1-1; 8 bases line up with TRBD1. The trim removed 6 bases at V and 8 bases at J, leaving 2 bases unmatched. Germline V lookup: CDR1 LGHDT, CDR2 YNNKEL (reference sequence). CDR3 length: 11 amino acids.

The chain employs TRBV10-3 and TRBJ1-1; perhaps TRBD1 as D (5 bases). CDR3 length: 14 residues. Germline V gene data show CDR1 as ENHRY and CDR2 as SYGVKD. Trimming left V 3 bases short and J 0 bases short, with 8 bases between. CDR3: CAISERQMNTEAFF. CDR3 nucleotides: TGTGCCATCAGTGAAAGACAGATGAACACTGAAGCTTTCTTT.

V gene TRBV7-6 combines with J gene TRBJ2-6; D not certain. Germline V gene lookup returns CDR1 SGHVS and CDR2 FNYEAQ. V lost 5 bases, J lost 4 bases, and 6 bases lay in between. This CDR3 comprises 13 residues. CDR3 region: CASSPSGANVLTF. In DNA, the CDR3 is TGTGCCAGCAGCCCGTCCGGGGCCAACGTCCTGACTTTC.

The CDR3 reads CASGRGQGKDQPQHF. The CDR3 nucleotides are TGTGCCAGTGGAAGAGGGCAGGGGAAGGATCAGCCCCAGCATTTT. This chain connects TRBV19 to TRBJ1-5; D might be TRBD1 (6 bases). The V gene's germline CDR1 is LNHDA and CDR2 SQIVND (reference sequence). The CDR3 runs 15 residues. Trimming took off 8 bases at V and 5 bases at J, with 19 bases between the two ends.

V and J are TRBV18 and TRBJ2-2, with D perhaps matching TRBD2 (5 bases). Trimming took 3 bases from V and 4 from J, leaving 18 bases between them. Germline V gene data show CDR1 as KGHSH and CDR2 as LQKENI. This CDR3 has 17 amino acids. The CDR3 here is CASSPTQRDPGTGELFF. CDR3 in DNA: TGTGCCAGCTCACCGACACAACGGGATCCCGGCACCGGGGAGCTGTTTTTT. Full variable domain (missing parts from reference TRBV18 and TRBJ2-2): NAGVMQNPRHLVRRRGQEARLRCSPMKGHSHVYWYRQLPEEGLKFMVYLQKENIIDESGMPKERFSAEFPKEGPSILRIQQVVRGDSAAYFCASSPTQRDPGTGELFFGEGSRLTVL.

Here the CDR3 DNA reads TGTGCCAGCACCGAGGGGCAGGGGCTGAACACTGAAGCTTTCTTT. Residues: CASTEGQGLNTEAFF. This chain joins TRBV25-1 and TRBJ1-1, with TRBD1 as a possible D gene (6 bases). V was trimmed by 7 bases and J by 0 bases, leaving 15 bases between them. CDR3 length equals 15 residues. Germline values: CDR1 MGHDK, CDR2 SYGVNS.

This sequence joins TRBV28 and TRBJ1-2; D perhaps matches TRBD1 (6 bases). The CDR3 totals 12 residues. Germline V gene lookup returns CDR1 MDHEN and CDR2 SYDVKM. Trimming shortened V by 5 bases and J by 3 bases, and 7 bases separated the two germline ends. For the CDR3, the DNA is TGTGCCAGCAGTCAGGGGCACTATGGCTACACCTTC. This sequence encodes CASSQGHYGYTF.

V is TRBV9 and J is TRBJ2-3, with D maybe TRBD1 (6 bases). The CDR3 runs 15 residues. Trimming shortened V by 4 bases and J by 1 base, and 13 bases separated the two germline ends. Looked up from germline, CDR1 is SGDLS and CDR2 is YYNGEE. CDR3 sequence (DNA): TGTGCCAGCAGCTTCAGGGGTCTTGGCACAGATACGCAGTATTTT. Protein: CASSFRGLGTDTQYF.

The chain uses TRBV2 and TRBJ1-5, with D unresolved. V shed 0 bases and J shed 0 bases, with 6 bases lying between them. The CDR3 spans 15 residues. Looked up from germline, CDR1 is SNHLY and CDR2 is FYNNEI. CDR3 coding DNA: TGTGCCAGCAGTGAAGCTCAGTATAGCAATCAGCCCCAGCATTTT. It codes for CASSEAQYSNQPQHF.